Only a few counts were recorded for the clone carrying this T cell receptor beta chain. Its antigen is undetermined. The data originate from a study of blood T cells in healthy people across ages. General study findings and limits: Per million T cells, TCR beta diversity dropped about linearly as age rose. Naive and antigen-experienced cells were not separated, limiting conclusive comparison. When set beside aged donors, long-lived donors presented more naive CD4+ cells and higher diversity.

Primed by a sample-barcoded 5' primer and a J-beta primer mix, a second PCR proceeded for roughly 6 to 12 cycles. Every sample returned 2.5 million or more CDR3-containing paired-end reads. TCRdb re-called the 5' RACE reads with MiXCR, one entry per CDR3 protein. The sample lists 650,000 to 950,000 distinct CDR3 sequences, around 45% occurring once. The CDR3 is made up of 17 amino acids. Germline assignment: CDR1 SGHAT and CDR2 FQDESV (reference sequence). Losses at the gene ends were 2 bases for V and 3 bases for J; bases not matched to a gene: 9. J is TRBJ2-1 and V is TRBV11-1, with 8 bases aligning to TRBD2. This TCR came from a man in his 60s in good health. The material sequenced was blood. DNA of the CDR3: TGTGCCAGCAGCTTAAGTGAAACTAGCGGACTCTACAATGAGCAGTTCTTC. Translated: CASSLSETSGLYNEQFF.